This T cell receptor beta chain was sequenced in a study of shared clonotypes between healthy human individuals. The protocol was immunoSEQ multiplex PCR, while the TCRdb copy is restricted to in-frame clones and leaves out a portion. The sample records roughly 850,000 clones, 90% to 97% being singletons. CD45RO-negative, CCR7-positively selected cells formed the naive CD8 fraction, excluding terminally differentiated effector memory CD45RA+ cells. The V and J ends lost 4 bases and 5 bases respectively, with 13 bases between them. Looked up from germline, CDR1 is SGHKS and CDR2 is YYEKEE (reference sequence). This CDR3 is built from 14 residues.

Source material: naive CD8+ T cells sorted from blood. The V gene is TRBV5-5, the J gene TRBJ2-1; a weak D match, TRBD2 (6 bases). The clonotype was recovered from a man aged 25-45 years in good health. The CDR3, as DNA: TGTGCCAGCAGCGTGGAGGGGTGGGACAATGAGCAGTTCTTC. Translating gives CASSVEGWDNEQFF.